The rows below give T cell receptor beta chains drawn from one sample of a study of cytomegalovirus exposure and HLA in healthy donors. Sequencing used immunoSEQ multiplex PCR; TCRdb keeps in-frame clones, though not all of them. Found here are around 300,000 clones, roughly two thirds of them singletons; the top ten hold under 3%. The sample taken for sequencing was PBMCs. All receptors come from a female donor in good health and CMV-seronegative. The CDR3 runs from the conserved cysteine through the conserved F or W. The order of the fields is D gene, J gene, clone size, V gene, CDR3 DNA, CDR3 protein. The D gene is left open where the match is weak. Part of the rows lack a size; the others show once, few, many or a class for expanded clones.

D gene: NA
J gene: TRBJ2-3
clone size: few
V gene: TRBV30
CDR3 DNA: TGTGCCTGGAGTTCGACATCAAGCACAGATACGCAGTATTTT
CDR3 protein: CAWSSTSSTDTQYF

D gene: NA
J gene: TRBJ2-7
clone size: NA
V gene: TRBV27
CDR3 DNA: TGTGCCAGCAGTTTGACAGGCGAACGCTCCTACGAGCAGTACTTC
CDR3 protein: CASSLTGERSYEQYF

D gene: NA
J gene: TRBJ2-2
clone size: once
V gene: TRBV11-2
CDR3 DNA: TGTGCCAGCAGCGCCTCGTTTAGCGCGAACACCGGGGAGCTGTTTTTT
CDR3 protein: CASSASFSANTGELFF

D gene: TRBD2
J gene: TRBJ2-1
clone size: NA
V gene: TRBV19
CDR3 DNA: TGTGCCAGTAGTATTCGACTAGCGTCCTACAATGAGCAGTTCTTC
CDR3 protein: CASSIRLASYNEQFF

D gene: TRBD1
J gene: TRBJ2-7
clone size: NA
V gene: TRBV7-9
CDR3 DNA: TGTGCCAGCAGCTCTCAGGGGGCGCCTCACGAGCAGTACTTC
CDR3 protein: CASSSQGAPHEQYF

D gene: TRBD1
J gene: TRBJ2-2
clone size: NA
V gene: TRBV19
CDR3 DNA: TGTGCCAGTAAAATAGAGGGACAGAAGCCGACCGGGGAGCTGTTTTTT
CDR3 protein: CASKIEGQKPTGELFF

D gene: NA
J gene: TRBJ2-1
clone size: few
V gene: TRBV7-8
CDR3 DNA: TGTGCCAGCAGCTTAGAGGACTGGCGGCCGTTCTTC
CDR3 protein: CASSLEDWRPFF

D gene: NA
J gene: TRBJ2-7
clone size: NA
V gene: TRBV7-2
CDR3 DNA: TGTGCCAGCAGCTTACGGGGAGGCTTGGGGGACTACGAGCAGTACTTC
CDR3 protein: CASSLRGGLGDYEQYF

D gene: NA
J gene: TRBJ2-7
clone size: NA
V gene: TRBV6-1
CDR3 DNA: TGTGCCAGCAGTGAAGACTCGACAGGAAGCTCCTACGAGCAGTACTTC
CDR3 protein: CASSEDSTGSSYEQYF

D gene: TRBD1
J gene: TRBJ1-2
clone size: once
V gene: TRBV7-9
CDR3 DNA: TGTGCCAGCAGCGGCCGGGACAGGGTTAAAGCTAACTATGGCTACACCTTC
CDR3 protein: CASSGRDRVKANYGYTF

D gene: NA
J gene: TRBJ2-4
clone size: NA
V gene: TRBV18
CDR3 DNA: TGTGCCAGCTCACCACCAGGGGCCCTAGCCAAAAACATTCAGTACTTC
CDR3 protein: CASSPPGALAKNIQYF

D gene: TRBD2
J gene: TRBJ2-5
clone size: NA
V gene: TRBV2
CDR3 DNA: TGTGCCAGCAGTGCCGGGACTAGCGGGAGAGGGGGAGAGACCCAGTACTTC
CDR3 protein: CASSAGTSGRGGETQYF

D gene: TRBD2
J gene: TRBJ2-1
clone size: few
V gene: TRBV5-1
CDR3 DNA: TGCGCCAGCAGCCCCAGACTAGCGGGTCTTGAATCCTACAATGAGCAGTTCTTC
CDR3 protein: CASSPRLAGLESYNEQFF

D gene: TRBD1
J gene: TRBJ1-2
clone size: once
V gene: TRBV9
CDR3 DNA: TGTGCCAGCAGCGCGACAGGGGGCGCAAGGGGCTACACCTTC
CDR3 protein: CASSATGGARGYTF

D gene: TRBD2
J gene: TRBJ2-5
clone size: NA
V gene: TRBV28
CDR3 DNA: TGTGCCAGCAGTTTAAGGGACTACAAAGAGACCCAGTACTTC
CDR3 protein: CASSLRDYKETQYF

D gene: NA
J gene: TRBJ2-7
clone size: NA
V gene: TRBV30
CDR3 DNA: TGTGCCTGGAGTCCCGTGGAGTACGAGCAGTACTTC
CDR3 protein: CAWSPVEYEQYF